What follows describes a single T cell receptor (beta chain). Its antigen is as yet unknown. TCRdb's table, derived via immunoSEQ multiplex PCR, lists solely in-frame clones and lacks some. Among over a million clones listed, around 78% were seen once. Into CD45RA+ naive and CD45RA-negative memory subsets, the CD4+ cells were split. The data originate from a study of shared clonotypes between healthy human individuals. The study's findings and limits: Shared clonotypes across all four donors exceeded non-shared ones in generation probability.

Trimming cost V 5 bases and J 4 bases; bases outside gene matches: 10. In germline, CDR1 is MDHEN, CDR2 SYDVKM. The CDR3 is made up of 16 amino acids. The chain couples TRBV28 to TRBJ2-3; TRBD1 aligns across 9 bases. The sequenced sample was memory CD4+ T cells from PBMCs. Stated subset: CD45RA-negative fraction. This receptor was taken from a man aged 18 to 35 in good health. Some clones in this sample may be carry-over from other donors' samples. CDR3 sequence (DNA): TGTGCCAGCAGTGGCCCCGGGGACAGGGTGTCAGATACGCAGTATTTT. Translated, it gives CASSGPGDRVSDTQYF.